These T cell receptor beta chains were read from a single sample in a study of blood T cell repertoires in COVID-19. TCRdb's table, derived via immunoSEQ multiplex PCR, lists solely in-frame clones and lacks some. The data hold about 110,000 clones, with about 90% observed a single time. Sequenced: peripheral blood. These receptors were obtained from a human donor in a cohort sampled during active COVID-19. The CDR3 runs from the conserved cysteine through the conserved F or W. The D gene is left open where the match is weak. The listing skips clone size in some rows; elsewhere it reads once, few, many or a size class.

cdr3_nt	cdr3_aa	clone_size	d_call	v_call	j_call
TGTGCCAGCTCACCACCCTCGCCTGGTGAGGAGCAGTACTTC	CASSPPSPGEEQYF	NA	NA	TRBV18	TRBJ2-7
TGTGCCAGCAGCTTTGGGAGGGGATCGACGGGGGCGCAGTACTTC	CASSFGRGSTGAQYF	NA	NA	TRBV7-3	TRBJ2-7
TGCGCCAGCAGCGCACAGGGGGCACCCATATACAATGAGCAGTTCTTC	CASSAQGAPIYNEQFF	NA	TRBD1	TRBV4-1	TRBJ2-1
TGTGCCAGCAGGGCGAGCGGGATTGGGGAGACCCAGTACTTC	CASRASGIGETQYF	NA	TRBD2	TRBV7-3	TRBJ2-5
TGTGCCAGCAGCGCGTCGCGGGGTTACACAGATACGCAGTATTTT	CASSASRGYTDTQYF	NA	NA	TRBV7-9	TRBJ2-3
TGTGCCAGCAGCCCCGGGACTTATCTTAGCACAGATACGCAGTATTTT	CASSPGTYLSTDTQYF	few	NA	TRBV7-2	TRBJ2-3
TGTGCCAGCAGCCAAGACAGGGGGGTTGAAGAGACCCAGTACTTC	CASSQDRGVEETQYF	NA	NA	TRBV3-1/TRBV3-2	TRBJ2-5
TGTGCCAGCAGCCTAACCCGACAGGGAGGAACAGATACGCAGTATTTT	CASSLTRQGGTDTQYF	NA	NA	TRBV5-6	TRBJ2-3
TGTGCCAGCAGCTTAGGGGGCAGGGGAATATACGAGCAGTACTTC	CASSLGGRGIYEQYF	NA	NA	TRBV13	TRBJ2-7
TGTGCCAGCAGTGAGGGGCGAGGTGCGAACATTCAGTACTTC	CASSEGRGANIQYF	NA	NA	TRBV2	TRBJ2-4
TGTGCCAGCAGCCCACAAGGAGGGCAGCCCCAGCATTTT	CASSPQGGQPQHF	NA	NA	TRBV7-3	TRBJ1-5
TGTGCCAGCAGCTTAAAACTATTCCCCACAGATACGCAGTATTTT	CASSLKLFPTDTQYF	NA	NA	TRBV7-2	TRBJ2-3
TGTGCCAGCAGCTTCAGGGGGACTAATGAAAAACTGTTTTTT	CASSFRGTNEKLFF	once	TRBD1	TRBV11-1	TRBJ1-4
TGTGCCAGCAGCTTCAAAACTCATTGGACAGTCCAAGAGACCCAGTACTTC	CASSFKTHWTVQETQYF	NA	NA	TRBV7-2	TRBJ2-5
TGTGCCAGCAGTAAGTTGGGACTGTCGAACACCGGGGAGCTGTTTTTT	CASSKLGLSNTGELFF	once	NA	TRBV28	TRBJ2-2
TGTGCCAGCAGTCGGTTTAGCGGTCTCACAGATACGCAGTATTTT	CASSRFSGLTDTQYF	NA	NA	TRBV7-2	TRBJ2-3
TGCGCCAGCAGCTTGGAGGACAGGGGGGCCTACGAGCAGTACTTC	CASSLEDRGAYEQYF	NA	TRBD1	TRBV5-1	TRBJ2-7
TGCGCCAGCAGCTCTGGACTGCTATACAATGAGCAGTTCTTC	CASSSGLLYNEQFF	NA	NA	TRBV4-1	TRBJ2-1
TGTGCCAGCAGCTTAGTCTGGCCGGGACAGGCCCGGTGGGAGCAGTACTTC	CASSLVWPGQARWEQYF	NA	TRBD1	TRBV7-2	TRBJ2-7
TGTGCCACCAGCGGAACAGGGCCCTCTGGGGCCAACGTCCTGACTTTC	CATSGTGPSGANVLTF	NA	NA	TRBV15	TRBJ2-6
TGTGCCACCCAAGGGGGGGTAAGCACTGAAGCTTTCTTT	CATQGGVSTEAFF	NA	NA	TRBV10-3	TRBJ1-1
TGTGCCAGCAGCTCCGCAGGGGCTAACTATGGCTACACCTTC	CASSSAGANYGYTF	NA	NA	TRBV7-9	TRBJ1-2
TGTGCCAGCAGTTTCGGACAGGGGGAGCCTCTGGAGACCCAGTACTTC	CASSFGQGEPLETQYF	NA	TRBD1	TRBV5-4	TRBJ2-5
TGTGCCAGCAGTTCCGAACAGGGTTACGAGCAGTACTTC	CASSSEQGYEQYF	NA	NA	TRBV6-5	TRBJ2-7
TGCGCCAGCAGCCGGACAGGCAAAGAGACCCAGTACTTC	CASSRTGKETQYF	NA	TRBD1	TRBV5-1	TRBJ2-5
TGTGCCAGTACCTCGCTTCCGGTGGACTACTATAGCAATCAGCCCCAGCATTTT	CASTSLPVDYYSNQPQHF	NA	NA	TRBV19	TRBJ1-5
TGTGCCAGCAGCCAAGTAACTAGGCTAGCGGACAATGAGCAGTTCTTC	CASSQVTRLADNEQFF	once	TRBD2	TRBV4-2	TRBJ2-1
TGTGCCAGCAGCTTAGGACAGGCAGATACGCAGTATTTT	CASSLGQADTQYF	NA	NA	TRBV7-2	TRBJ2-3
TGTGCCAGCAACGGACAGCAGAACACCGGGGAGCTGTTTTTT	CASNGQQNTGELFF	NA	NA	TRBV6-5	TRBJ2-2
TGTGCCAGCAGTTCGTCACCGGGACAGGGCATCTACGAGCAGTACTTC	CASSSSPGQGIYEQYF	NA	TRBD1	TRBV6-5	TRBJ2-7
TGTGCCAGCAGTGCCGGAGCGTCCACAGATACGCAGTATTTT	CASSAGASTDTQYF	once	NA	TRBV6-4	TRBJ2-3